This T cell receptor beta chain was identified during a study of T cells in Graves' hyperthyroidism and ophthalmopathy. This clonotype occurred a few times. Its target is unknown. Study outcomes and limitations: Median prediction lead before ophthalmopathy onset was 6 to 8 months with the model.

The CDR3 spans 14 residues. Per the germline V gene, CDR1 is MDHEN and CDR2 is SYDVKM. V lost 5 bases and J lost 8; bases outside the gene matches: 9. The TCR beta CDR3 regions underwent amplification using RNA transcripts as the source. HTBI primers were employed in a first-round RT-PCR of the TCR CDR3. Using its own MiXCR run on the multiplex PCR reads, TCRdb lists one record per CDR3 protein. Of a few hundred thousand distinct CDR3 sequences in the sample, more than 12% were seen once. The sequenced sample was blood. The TCR originated in a woman aged 40 to 55 with Graves' hyperthyroidism that later progressed to Graves' ophthalmopathy. The rearrangement links TRBV28 to TRBJ1-2; TRBD1 matches at 9 bases. The CDR3 reads CASSPRGQGKGYTF. CDR3 nucleotides: TGTGCCAGCAGTCCACGGGGACAGGGAAAGGGCTACACCTTC.